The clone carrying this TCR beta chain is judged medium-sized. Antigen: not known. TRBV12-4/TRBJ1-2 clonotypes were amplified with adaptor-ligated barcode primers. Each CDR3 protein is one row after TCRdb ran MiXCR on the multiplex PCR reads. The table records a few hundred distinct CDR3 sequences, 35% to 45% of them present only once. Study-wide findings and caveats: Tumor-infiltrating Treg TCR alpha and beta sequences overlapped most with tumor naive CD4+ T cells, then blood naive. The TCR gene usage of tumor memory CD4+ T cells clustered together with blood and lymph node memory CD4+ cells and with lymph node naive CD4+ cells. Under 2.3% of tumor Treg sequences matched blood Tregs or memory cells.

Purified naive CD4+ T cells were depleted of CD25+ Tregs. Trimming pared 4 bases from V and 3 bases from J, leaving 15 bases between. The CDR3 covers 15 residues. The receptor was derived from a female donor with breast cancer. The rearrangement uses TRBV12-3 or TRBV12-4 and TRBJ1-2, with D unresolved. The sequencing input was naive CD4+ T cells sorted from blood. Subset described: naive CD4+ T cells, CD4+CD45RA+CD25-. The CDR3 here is CASSSGSPSYYGYTF. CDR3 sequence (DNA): TGTGCCAGCAGTTCCGGGTCCCCGAGCTACTATGGCTACACCTTC.